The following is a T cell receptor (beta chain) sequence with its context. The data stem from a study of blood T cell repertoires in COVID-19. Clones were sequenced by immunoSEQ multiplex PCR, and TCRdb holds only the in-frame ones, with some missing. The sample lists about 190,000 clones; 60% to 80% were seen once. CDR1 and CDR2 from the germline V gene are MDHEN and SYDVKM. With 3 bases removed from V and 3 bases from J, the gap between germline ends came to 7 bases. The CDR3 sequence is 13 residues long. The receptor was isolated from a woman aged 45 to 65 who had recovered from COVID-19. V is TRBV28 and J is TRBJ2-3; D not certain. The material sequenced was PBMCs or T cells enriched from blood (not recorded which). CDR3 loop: CASSFRVTDTQYF. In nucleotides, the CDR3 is TGTGCCAGCAGTTTTCGGGTTACAGATACGCAGTATTTT.